This T cell receptor beta chain was captured in a study of T cell responses to AZD1222 COVID-19 vaccine. The repertoire was sequenced with immunoSEQ multiplex PCR; TCRdb's copy has only in-frame clones and lacks some. The data contain roughly 150,000 clones, approximately 90% of them singletons. Study-wide results and caveats: Targeting of unmutated variant regions was reportedly seen in nearly half of spike-specific TCRs. Spike regions recognized by vaccine-associated CD4 TCRs spanned the protein, led by 160-218 and 743-854. A rise in Spike-specific TCR breadth and depth followed two AZD1222 doses.

The V gene's germline CDR1 is SGHAT and CDR2 FQNNGV. The CDR3 totals 14 residues. Trimming stripped 5 bases from V and 6 bases from J, with 16 bases between. Comment on this clone: Its antigen remains unknown.

The receptor's source is an adult who had recovered from COVID-19. The sample here was peripheral blood, taken after recovery from COVID-19. The chain combines TRBV11-2 with TRBJ1-2; tentative D call: TRBD1 (5 bases). CDR3 sequence reads: CASSPHRGGNGYTF. The CDR3 DNA is TGTGCCAGCAGCCCACATCGGGGGGGGAATGGCTACACCTTC.